What follows are 15 T cell receptor beta chains derived from one specimen sequenced in a study of identical twins. From the 5' RACE reads, TCRdb called clonotypes with MiXCR, one entry per CDR3 protein. This sample yields 450,000 to 600,000 distinct CDR3 sequences, of which 20% to 25% are seen a single time; 0.45% to 0.5% belongs to the top ten. These data also featured in a second study, about yellow fever vaccine responses in identical twins.

The sample taken for sequencing was CD4+ T cells sorted from blood. Source of these receptors: a woman younger than 30 in good health.

The chain couples TRBV7-2 to TRBJ2-7; TRBD2 aligns across 12 bases. The CDR3 covers 16 residues. Per germline, CDR1 SGHTA and CDR2 FQGNSA. V lost 5 bases to trimming and J lost 4 bases; unmatched junction nucleotides: 9. CDR3 in DNA: TGTGCCAGCAGCCAACGGGGGACTAGCGGGTTTTACGAGCAGTACTTC. Its protein is CASSQRGTSGFYEQYF. The full variable domain, with the rest looked up from reference TRBV7-2 and TRBJ2-7, is GAGVSQSPSNKVTEKGKDVELRCDPISGHTALYWYRQSLGQGLEFLIYFQGNSAPDKSGLPSDRFSAERTGGSVSTLTIQRTQQEDSAVYLCASSQRGTSGFYEQYFGPGTRLTVT.

This clonotype has a handful of counts. The rearrangement links TRBV5-5 to TRBJ1-1; D unclear. Trimming took 0 bases from V and 0 from J, leaving 9 bases between them. The V gene's germline CDR1 is SGHKS and CDR2 YYEKEE (reference sequence). This CDR3 is 15 amino acids long. The CDR3 DNA sequence: TGTGCCAGCAGCTTGGCCCCAGCCTTGAACACTGAAGCTTTCTTT. It codes for CASSLAPALNTEAFF.

This clonotype appeared a few times. V and J are TRBV7-8 and TRBJ2-1; no firm D call. The CDR3 spans 14 residues. Germline lookup yields CDR1 SGHVS and CDR2 FQNEAQ. With 3 bases removed from V and 4 bases from J, the gap between germline ends came to 10 bases. The CDR3 nucleotides are TGTGCCAGCAGCTTCAAGGTCGGGTACAATGAGCAGTTCTTC. Encoded protein: CASSFKVGYNEQFF.

A few counts support this clonotype. V gene TRBV12-5 combines with J gene TRBJ2-2, with D uncertain. CDR1 is LGHNT, CDR2 FRNRAP, per germline. This CDR3 has 14 amino acids. V dropped 5 bases and J dropped 5 bases, with 12 bases sitting between them. The CDR3 DNA follows: TGTGCTAGTGGTCCGCCCGTCGTAACCGGGGAGCTGTTTTTT. Amino acid sequence: CASGPPVVTGELFF.

The chain is built from TRBV20-1 and TRBJ1-5; the D gene is possibly TRBD1 (6 bases). The CDR3 totals 13 residues. Germline CDR1 and CDR2: DFQATT and SNEGSKA (reference sequence). Trimming left V 2 bases short and J 3 bases short, with 8 bases between. In nucleotides, the CDR3 is TGCAGTGCTAGAAGACAGGACAATCAGCCCCAGCATTTT. As protein: CSARRQDNQPQHF.

This chain uses TRBV18 with TRBJ2-1, with 9 bases matching TRBD2. Unmatched junction bases numbered 11, after V lost 3 bases and J lost 8 bases. Per germline, CDR1 KGHSH and CDR2 LQKENI. CDR3 length: 16 residues. The CDR3 nucleotides are TGTGCCAGCTCACCTCAGATCGGACTAGCGAGACATGAGCAGTTCTTC. It is translated as CASSPQIGLARHEQFF.

This clonotype was detected only a few times. This sequence joins TRBV3-1 and TRBJ1-1; D is ambiguous. The V end lost 2 bases, the J end lost 3 bases, and 4 bases lay between the germline ends. The V gene's germline CDR1 is LGHDT and CDR2 YNNKEL (reference sequence). The CDR3 runs 12 residues. CDR3 in DNA: TGTGCCAGCAGCCAACGGCACACTGAAGCTTTCTTT. Its translation: CASSQRHTEAFF.

This clonotype was found a few times. The rearrangement joins TRBV28 to TRBJ2-1; 8 bases are shared with TRBD1. Germline-derived CDR1 and CDR2 are MDHEN and SYDVKM. With V trimmed by 1 base and J by 4 bases, 3 bases remained unmatched. The CDR3 totals 15 residues. The CDR3 DNA is TGTGCCAGCAGTTTATTGCAGGGGGCGTACAATGAGCAGTTCTTC. Translating it yields CASSLLQGAYNEQFF.

J is TRBJ2-2 and V is TRBV14, with D unresolved. Trimming left V 1 base short and J 4 bases short, with 7 bases between. The CDR3 is 14 residues long. Per germline, CDR1 SGHDN and CDR2 FVKESK. This CDR3 reads CASSQGPPTGELFF. The CDR3 nucleotides are TGTGCCAGCAGCCAAGGGCCACCCACCGGGGAGCTGTTTTTT.

This clonotype was detected a few times. V usage is TRBV10-2 and J usage is TRBJ1-2; D possibly corresponds to TRBD1 (6 bases). Germline-derived CDR1 and CDR2 are WSHSY and SAAADI. V gave up 3 bases and J gave up 8 bases, with 10 bases separating them. The CDR3 has 12 residues. As DNA, the CDR3 is TGCGCCAGCAGTGAAAGGGGGGACGGCTACACCTTC. This codes for CASSERGDGYTF.

The CDR3 loop is CASSPYRLAGGYNEQFF. In nucleotides, the CDR3 is TGTGCCAGCAGCCCTTACCGACTAGCGGGGGGGTACAATGAGCAGTTCTTC. The genes are TRBV7-9 and TRBJ2-1, with 14 bases fitting TRBD2. The germline gives CDR1 SEHNR, CDR2 FQNEAQ (reference sequence). CDR3 length equals 17 residues. After removal of 5 bases from V and 4 bases from J, the junction contained 7 bases not matched to a gene.

The chain has TRBV20-1 and TRBJ2-1; D unresolved. Trimming shortened V by 3 bases and J by 6 bases, and 12 bases separated the two germline ends. This CDR3 contains 13 residues. Germline assignment: CDR1 DFQATT and CDR2 SNEGSKA (reference sequence). The CDR3 loop reads CSASGGTGNEQFF. The CDR3 DNA is TGCAGTGCTAGTGGCGGAACGGGCAATGAGCAGTTCTTC.

Only a few counts were recorded for this clonotype. The CDR3 sequence is CSARSPGQGPGIQYF. The CDR3 DNA reads TGCAGTGCTCGCTCTCCGGGACAGGGTCCAGGCATTCAGTACTTC. The V call is TRBV20-1, the J call TRBJ2-4; 9 bases align to TRBD1. The J segment lost 9 bases and the V segment lost 5 bases, leaving 14 bases of the junction unmatched. This CDR3 is 15 amino acids long. Germline CDR1 is DFQATT and CDR2 is SNEGSKA (reference sequence).

The chain couples TRBV18 to TRBJ2-1; D remains unclear. Per germline, CDR1 KGHSH and CDR2 LQKENI. Between the trimmed V and J ends, which lost 0 bases and 9 bases, there was a span of 15 bases. The CDR3 has 15 residues. DNA for the CDR3: TGTGCCAGCTCACCACCGCCGGCAGGTAGGGCTGAGCAGTTCTTC. Protein: CASSPPPAGRAEQFF. Filled out from reference TRBV18 and TRBJ2-1, the complete variable domain reads NAGVMQNPRHLVRRRGQEARLRCSPMKGHSHVYWYRQLPEEGLKFMVYLQKENIIDESGMPKERFSAEFPKEGPSILRIQQVVRGDSAAYFCASSPPPAGRAEQFFGPGTRLTVL.

V is TRBV29-1 and J is TRBJ1-1; weak D call: TRBD1 (5 bases). The germline V gene encodes CDR1 SQVTM and CDR2 ANQGSEA. The V gene lost 6 bases and the J gene lost 1 base, with 9 bases spanning the gap. This CDR3 region has 12 residues. CDR3 sequence: CSVRGPNTEAFF. CDR3 sequence (DNA): TGCAGCGTGCGGGGACCGAACACTGAAGCTTTCTTT.